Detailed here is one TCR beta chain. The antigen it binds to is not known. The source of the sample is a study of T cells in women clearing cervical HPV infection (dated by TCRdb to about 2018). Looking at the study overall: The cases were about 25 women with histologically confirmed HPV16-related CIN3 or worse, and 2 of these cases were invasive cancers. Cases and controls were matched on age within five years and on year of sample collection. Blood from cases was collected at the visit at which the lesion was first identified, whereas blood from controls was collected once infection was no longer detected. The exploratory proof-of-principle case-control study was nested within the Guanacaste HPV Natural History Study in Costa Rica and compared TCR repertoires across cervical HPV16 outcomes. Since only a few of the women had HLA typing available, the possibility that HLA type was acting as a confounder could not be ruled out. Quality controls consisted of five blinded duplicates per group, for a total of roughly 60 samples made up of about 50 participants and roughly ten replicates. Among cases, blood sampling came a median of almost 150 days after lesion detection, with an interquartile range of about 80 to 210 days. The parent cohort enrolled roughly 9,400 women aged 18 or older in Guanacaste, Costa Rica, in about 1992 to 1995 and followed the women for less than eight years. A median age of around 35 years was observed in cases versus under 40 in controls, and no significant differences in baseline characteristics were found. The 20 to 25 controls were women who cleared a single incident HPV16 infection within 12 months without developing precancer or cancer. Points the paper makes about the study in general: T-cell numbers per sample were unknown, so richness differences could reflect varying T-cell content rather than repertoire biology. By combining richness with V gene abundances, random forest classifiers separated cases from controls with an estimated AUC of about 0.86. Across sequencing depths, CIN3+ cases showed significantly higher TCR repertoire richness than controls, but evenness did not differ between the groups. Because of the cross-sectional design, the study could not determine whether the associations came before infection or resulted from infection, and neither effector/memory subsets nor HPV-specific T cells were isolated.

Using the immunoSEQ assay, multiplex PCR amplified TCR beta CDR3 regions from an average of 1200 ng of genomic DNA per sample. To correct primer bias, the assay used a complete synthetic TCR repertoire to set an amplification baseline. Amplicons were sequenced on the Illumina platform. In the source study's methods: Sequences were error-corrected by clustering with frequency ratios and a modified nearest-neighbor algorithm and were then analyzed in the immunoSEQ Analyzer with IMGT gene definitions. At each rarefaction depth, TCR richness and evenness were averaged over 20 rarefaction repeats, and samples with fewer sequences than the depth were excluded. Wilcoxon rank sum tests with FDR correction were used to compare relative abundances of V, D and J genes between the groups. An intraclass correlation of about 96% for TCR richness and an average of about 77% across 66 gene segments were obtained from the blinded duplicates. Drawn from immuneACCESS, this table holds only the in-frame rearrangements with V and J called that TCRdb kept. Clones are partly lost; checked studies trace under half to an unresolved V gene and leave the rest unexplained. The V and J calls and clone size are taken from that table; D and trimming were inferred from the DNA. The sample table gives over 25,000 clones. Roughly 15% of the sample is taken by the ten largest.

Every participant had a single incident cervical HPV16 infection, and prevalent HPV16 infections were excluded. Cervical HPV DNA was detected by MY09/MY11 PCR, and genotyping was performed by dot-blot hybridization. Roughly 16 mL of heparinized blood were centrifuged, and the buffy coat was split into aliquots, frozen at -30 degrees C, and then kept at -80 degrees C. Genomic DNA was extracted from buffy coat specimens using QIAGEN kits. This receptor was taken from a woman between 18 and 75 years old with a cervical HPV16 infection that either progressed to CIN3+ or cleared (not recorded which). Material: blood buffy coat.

The sequenced part of the CDR3 DNA is TGTGCCAGCAGCTTAGCGCATGCGGGACAGTCGATGAATCAGCCG. Its coded protein is CASSLAHAGQSMNQP. The full CDR3 protein reads CASSLAHAGQSMNQPQYF. The chain couples TRBV7-8 to TRBJ2-3; TRBD1 is a weak D gene call, 7 bases matching. The CDR3 extends 3 residues past the end of the read, so its final part is completed from the germline J gene. CDR1 SGHVS and CDR2 FQNEAQ are derived from the germline V gene. The CDR3, from cysteine to phenylalanine, totals 18 residues. Sequencing covers 45 bases of the CDR3, shown here with the frame starting at base 1.